This TCR beta chain was recovered during a study of beta chain features in type 1 diabetes. V trimming: 5 bases; J trimming: 4 bases; junction bases outside the gene matches: 8. The length of the CDR3 is 15 residues. Germline assignment: CDR1 MNHEY and CDR2 SVGAGI. As every portion of the isolated RNA was reverse transcribed, the sequencing read expressed TCRB transcripts. Sequencing was performed with immunoSEQ multiplex PCR; in TCRdb, only in-frame clones are kept and a portion is missing. The sample includes 300,000 to 400,000 clones, approximately 11% of them seen just once. The chain joins TRBV6-5 to TRBJ1-5; 7 bases agree with TRBD1. The receptor's source is a woman younger than 45 in good health. Sequenced sample: naive CD4+ T cells from blood. CDR3 nucleotide sequence: TGTGCCAGCAGTCCTACAGGGGTAAGAAATCAGCCCCAGCATTTT. It translates to CASSPTGVRNQPQHF.